This TCR beta chain comes out of a study of shared clonotypes between healthy human individuals. Study context: Researchers drew samples from a couple of women and a few men aged 18 to 49. Each donor's CD4 naive and CD4 memory cells filled three plates apiece, CD8 naive two, and CD8 memory one.

Only one count was recorded for this clone. This CDR3 is 13 amino acids long. Germline loops: CDR1 SGHRS, CDR2 YFSETQ. Deletions cut 0 bases from V and 4 bases from J, with 7 bases between. Profiled with immunoSEQ multiplex PCR; TCRdb holds only in-frame clones, not every one. The sample contains a few hundred thousand clones, 65% of which appear only once. V usage is TRBV5-1 and J usage is TRBJ2-5; D possibly corresponds to TRBD2 (6 bases). Sequencing was done on a sample of memory CD4+ T cells sorted from blood. Stated subset: CD45RA-negative fraction. This clonotype originated in a young man in good health. The CDR3 protein is CASSLEGGETQYF. In nucleotides, the CDR3 is TGCGCCAGCAGCTTGGAGGGAGGAGAGACCCAGTACTTC.